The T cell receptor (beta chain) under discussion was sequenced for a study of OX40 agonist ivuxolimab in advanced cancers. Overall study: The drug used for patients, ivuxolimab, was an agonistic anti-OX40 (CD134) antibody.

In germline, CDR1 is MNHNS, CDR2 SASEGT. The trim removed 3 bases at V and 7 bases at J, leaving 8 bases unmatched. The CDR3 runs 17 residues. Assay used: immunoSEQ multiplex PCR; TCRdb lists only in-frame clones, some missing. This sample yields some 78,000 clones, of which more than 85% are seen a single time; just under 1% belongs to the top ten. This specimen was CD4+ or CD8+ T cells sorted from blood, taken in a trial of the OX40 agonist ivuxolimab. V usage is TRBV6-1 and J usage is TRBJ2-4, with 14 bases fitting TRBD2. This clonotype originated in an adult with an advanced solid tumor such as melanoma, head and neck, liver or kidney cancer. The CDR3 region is CASSDPGLAGEENIQYF. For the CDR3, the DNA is TGTGCCAGCAGTGATCCGGGACTAGCGGGAGAGGAGAACATTCAGTACTTC.